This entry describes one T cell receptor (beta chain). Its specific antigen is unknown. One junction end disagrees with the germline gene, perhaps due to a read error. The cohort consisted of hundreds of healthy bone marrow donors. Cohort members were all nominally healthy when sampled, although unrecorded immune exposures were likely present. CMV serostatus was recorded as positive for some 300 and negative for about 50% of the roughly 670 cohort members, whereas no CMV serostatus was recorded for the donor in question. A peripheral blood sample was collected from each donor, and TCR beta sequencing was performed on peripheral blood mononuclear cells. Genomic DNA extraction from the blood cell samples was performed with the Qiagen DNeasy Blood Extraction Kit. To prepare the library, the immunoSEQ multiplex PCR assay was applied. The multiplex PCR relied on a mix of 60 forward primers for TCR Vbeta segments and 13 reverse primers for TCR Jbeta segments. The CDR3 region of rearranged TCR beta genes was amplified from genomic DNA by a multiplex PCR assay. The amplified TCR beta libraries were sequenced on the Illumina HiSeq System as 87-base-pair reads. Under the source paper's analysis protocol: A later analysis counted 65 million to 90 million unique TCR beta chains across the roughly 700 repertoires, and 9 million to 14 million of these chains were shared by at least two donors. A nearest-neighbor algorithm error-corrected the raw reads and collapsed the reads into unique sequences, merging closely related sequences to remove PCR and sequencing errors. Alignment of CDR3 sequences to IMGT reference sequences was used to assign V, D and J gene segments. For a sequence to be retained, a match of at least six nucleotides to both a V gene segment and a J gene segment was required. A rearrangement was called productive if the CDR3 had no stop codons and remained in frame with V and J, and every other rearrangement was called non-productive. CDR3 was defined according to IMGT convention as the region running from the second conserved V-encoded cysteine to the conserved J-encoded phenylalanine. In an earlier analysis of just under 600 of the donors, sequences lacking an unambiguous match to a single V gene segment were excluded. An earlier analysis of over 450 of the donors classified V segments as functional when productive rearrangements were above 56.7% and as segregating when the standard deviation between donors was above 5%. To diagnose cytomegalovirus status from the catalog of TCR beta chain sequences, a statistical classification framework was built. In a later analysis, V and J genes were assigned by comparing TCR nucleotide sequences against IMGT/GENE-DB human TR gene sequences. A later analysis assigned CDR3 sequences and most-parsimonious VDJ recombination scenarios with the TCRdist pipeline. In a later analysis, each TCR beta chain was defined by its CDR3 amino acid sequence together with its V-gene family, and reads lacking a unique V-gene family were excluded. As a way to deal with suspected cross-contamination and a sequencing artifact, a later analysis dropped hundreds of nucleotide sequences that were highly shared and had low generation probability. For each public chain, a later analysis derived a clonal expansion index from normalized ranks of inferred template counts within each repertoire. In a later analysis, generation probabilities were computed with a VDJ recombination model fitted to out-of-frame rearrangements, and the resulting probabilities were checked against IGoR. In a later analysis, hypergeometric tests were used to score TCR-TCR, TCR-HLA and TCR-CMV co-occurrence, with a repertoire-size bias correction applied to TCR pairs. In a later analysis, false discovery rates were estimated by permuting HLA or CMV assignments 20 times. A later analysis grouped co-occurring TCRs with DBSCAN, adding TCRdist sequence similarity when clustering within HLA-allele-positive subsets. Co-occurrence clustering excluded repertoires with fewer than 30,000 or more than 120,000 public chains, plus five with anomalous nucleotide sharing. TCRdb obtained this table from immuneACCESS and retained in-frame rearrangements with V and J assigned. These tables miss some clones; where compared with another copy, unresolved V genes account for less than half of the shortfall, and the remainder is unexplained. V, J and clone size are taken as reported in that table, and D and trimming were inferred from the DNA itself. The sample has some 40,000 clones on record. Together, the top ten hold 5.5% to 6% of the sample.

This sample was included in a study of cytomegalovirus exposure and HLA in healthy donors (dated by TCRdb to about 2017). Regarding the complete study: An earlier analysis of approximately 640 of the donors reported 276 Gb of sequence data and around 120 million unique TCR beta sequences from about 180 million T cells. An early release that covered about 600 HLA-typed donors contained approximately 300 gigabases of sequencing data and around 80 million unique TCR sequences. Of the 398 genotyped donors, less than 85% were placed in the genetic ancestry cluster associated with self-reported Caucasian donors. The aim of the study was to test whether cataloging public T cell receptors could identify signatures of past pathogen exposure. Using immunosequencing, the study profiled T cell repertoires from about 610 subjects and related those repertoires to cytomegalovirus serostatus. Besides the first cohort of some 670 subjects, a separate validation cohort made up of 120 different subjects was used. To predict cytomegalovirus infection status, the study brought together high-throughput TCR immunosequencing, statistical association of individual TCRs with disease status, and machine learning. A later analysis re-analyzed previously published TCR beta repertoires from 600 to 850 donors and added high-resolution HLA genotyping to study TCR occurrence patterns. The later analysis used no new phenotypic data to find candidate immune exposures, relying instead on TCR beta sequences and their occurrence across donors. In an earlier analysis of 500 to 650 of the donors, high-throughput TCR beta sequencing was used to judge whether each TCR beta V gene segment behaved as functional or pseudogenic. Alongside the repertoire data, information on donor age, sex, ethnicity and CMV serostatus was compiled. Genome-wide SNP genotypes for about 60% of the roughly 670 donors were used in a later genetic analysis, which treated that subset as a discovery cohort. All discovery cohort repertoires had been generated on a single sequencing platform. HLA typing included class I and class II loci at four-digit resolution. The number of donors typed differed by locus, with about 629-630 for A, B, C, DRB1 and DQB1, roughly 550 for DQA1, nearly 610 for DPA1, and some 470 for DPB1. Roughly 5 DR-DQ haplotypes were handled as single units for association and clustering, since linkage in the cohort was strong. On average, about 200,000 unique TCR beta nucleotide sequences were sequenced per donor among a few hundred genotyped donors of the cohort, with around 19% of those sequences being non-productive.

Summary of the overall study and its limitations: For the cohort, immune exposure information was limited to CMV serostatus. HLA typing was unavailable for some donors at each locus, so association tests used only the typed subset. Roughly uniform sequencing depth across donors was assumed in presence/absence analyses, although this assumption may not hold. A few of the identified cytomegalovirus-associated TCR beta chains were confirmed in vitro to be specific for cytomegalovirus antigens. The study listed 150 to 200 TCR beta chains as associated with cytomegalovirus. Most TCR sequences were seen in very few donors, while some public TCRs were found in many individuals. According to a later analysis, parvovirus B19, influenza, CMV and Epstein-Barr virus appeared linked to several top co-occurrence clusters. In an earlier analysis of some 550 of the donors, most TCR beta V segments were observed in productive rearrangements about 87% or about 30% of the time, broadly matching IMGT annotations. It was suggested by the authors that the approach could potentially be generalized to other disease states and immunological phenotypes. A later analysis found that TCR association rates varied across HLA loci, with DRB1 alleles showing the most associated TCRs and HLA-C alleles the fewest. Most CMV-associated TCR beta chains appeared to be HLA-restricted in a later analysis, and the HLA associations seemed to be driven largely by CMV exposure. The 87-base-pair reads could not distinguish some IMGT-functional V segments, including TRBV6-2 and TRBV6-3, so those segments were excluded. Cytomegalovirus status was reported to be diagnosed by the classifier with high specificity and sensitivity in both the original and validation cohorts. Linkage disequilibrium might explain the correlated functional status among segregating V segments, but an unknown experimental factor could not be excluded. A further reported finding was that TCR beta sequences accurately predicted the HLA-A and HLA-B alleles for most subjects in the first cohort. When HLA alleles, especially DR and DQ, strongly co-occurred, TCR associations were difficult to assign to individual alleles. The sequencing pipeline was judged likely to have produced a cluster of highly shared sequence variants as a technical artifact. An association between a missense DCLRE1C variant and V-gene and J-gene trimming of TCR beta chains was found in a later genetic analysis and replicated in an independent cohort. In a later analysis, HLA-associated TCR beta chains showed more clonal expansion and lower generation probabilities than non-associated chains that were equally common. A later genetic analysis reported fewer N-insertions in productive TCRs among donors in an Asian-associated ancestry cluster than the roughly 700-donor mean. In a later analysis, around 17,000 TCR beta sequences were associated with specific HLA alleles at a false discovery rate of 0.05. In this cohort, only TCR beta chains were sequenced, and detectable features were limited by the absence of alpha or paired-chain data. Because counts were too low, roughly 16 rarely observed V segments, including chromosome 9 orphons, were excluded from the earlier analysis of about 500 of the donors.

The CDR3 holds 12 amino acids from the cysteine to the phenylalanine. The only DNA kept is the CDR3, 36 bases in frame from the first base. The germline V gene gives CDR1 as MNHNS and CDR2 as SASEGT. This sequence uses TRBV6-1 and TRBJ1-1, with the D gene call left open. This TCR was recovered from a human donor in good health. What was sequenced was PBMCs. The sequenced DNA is TGTGCCGGCAGTGCGCGGTGGACTGAAGCTTTCTTT. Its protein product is CAGSARWTEAFF.